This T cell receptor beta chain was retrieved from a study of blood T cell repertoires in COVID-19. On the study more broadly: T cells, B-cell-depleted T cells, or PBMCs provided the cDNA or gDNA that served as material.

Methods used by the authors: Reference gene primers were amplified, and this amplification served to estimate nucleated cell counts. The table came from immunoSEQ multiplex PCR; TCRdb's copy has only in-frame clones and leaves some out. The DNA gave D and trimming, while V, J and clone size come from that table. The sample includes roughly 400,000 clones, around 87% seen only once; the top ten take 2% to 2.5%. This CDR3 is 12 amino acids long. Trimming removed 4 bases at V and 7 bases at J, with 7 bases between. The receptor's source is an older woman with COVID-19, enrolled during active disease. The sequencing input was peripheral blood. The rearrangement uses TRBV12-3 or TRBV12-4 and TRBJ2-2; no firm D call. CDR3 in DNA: TGTGCCAGCAGTTGGCAGAACGGGGAGCTGTTTTTT. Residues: CASSWQNGELFF.